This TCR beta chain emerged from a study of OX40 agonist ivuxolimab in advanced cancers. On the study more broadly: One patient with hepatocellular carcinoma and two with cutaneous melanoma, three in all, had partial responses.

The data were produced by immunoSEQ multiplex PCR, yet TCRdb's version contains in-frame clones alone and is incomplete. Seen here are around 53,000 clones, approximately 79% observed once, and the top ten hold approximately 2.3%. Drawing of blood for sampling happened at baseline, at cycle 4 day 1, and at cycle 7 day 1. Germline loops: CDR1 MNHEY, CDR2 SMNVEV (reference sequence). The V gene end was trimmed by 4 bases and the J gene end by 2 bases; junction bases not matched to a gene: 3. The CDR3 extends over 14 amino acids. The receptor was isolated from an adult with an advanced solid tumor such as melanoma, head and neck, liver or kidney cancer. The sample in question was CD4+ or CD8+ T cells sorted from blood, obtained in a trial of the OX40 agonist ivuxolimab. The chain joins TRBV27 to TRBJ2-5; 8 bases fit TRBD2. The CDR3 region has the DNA TGTGCCAGCAGTTCACTAGCGGATCAAGAGACCCAGTACTTC. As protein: CASSSLADQETQYF.